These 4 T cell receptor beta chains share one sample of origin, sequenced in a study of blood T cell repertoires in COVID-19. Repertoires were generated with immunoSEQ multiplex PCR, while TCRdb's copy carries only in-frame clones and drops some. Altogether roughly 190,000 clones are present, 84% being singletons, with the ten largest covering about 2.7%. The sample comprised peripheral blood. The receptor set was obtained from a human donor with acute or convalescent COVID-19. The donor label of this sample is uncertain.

The CDR3 DNA sequence: TGTGCCTGGAGTGGGGGACTAGCGGGACCCTCTGGGGCCAACGTCCTGACTTTC. Its protein product is CAWSGGLAGPSGANVLTF. This chain connects TRBV30 to TRBJ2-6, with 13 bases identical to TRBD2. The CDR3 consists of 18 residues. Trimming took 1 base from V and 0 from J; bases not matched to a gene: 3. Germline V gene data show CDR1 as GTSNPN and CDR2 as SVGIG (reference sequence).

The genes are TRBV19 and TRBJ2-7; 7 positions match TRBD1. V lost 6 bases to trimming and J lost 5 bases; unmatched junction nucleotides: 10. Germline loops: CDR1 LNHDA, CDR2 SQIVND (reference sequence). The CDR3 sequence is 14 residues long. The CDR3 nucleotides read TGTGCCAGTAGCTCCAGGGACAGCGACGACGAGCAGTACTTC. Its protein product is CASSSRDSDDEQYF.

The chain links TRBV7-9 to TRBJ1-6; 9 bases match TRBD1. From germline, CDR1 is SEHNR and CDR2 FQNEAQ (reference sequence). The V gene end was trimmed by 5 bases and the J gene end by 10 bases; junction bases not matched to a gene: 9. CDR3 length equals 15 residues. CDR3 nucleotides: TGTGCCAGCAGCCGAGAAACAGGGGGCAGGTCACCCCTCCACTTT. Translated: CASSRETGGRSPLHF.

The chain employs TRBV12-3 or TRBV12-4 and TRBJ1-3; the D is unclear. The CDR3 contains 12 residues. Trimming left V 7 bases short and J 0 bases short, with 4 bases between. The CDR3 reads CASTYSGNTIYF. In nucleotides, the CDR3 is TGTGCCAGCACCTACTCTGGAAACACCATATATTTT.